The T cell receptor (beta chain) under discussion was sequenced for a study of blood T cell repertoires in COVID-19. Study details: The study drew acute and convalescent COVID-19 samples from the United States, Italy and Spain. From T cells, B-cell-depleted T cells, or PBMCs came the material, which was cDNA or gDNA.

This CDR3 spans 14 amino acids. From germline, CDR1 is SEHNR and CDR2 FQNEAQ (reference sequence). The V gene end was trimmed by 5 bases and the J gene end by 7 bases; junction bases not matched to a gene: 7. How the authors handled the data: Amplified reference gene primers provided the basis for estimating nucleated cell counts. Clones were read by immunoSEQ multiplex PCR, and TCRdb kept only the in-frame ones, dropping some. V and J calls and clone size are as listed in that table; D and trimming were resolved from the DNA. The sample consists of just under 300,000 clones, approximately 86% of them appearing once. In this sample, this clone turned up a few times.

This chain joins TRBV7-9 and TRBJ2-1, with 8 bases lining up with TRBD2. Sequencing input: peripheral blood. The source is a man in his 70s with acute or convalescent COVID-19. Written as DNA, the CDR3 is TGTGCCAGCAGCCAGATACTAGCGGCTAATGAGCAGTTCTTC. Translated, it gives CASSQILAANEQFF.